Following are 20 T cell receptor beta chains from one sample sequenced in a study of ipilimumab plus nivolumab after autologous stem cell transplantation. The table came from immunoSEQ multiplex PCR; TCRdb's copy has only in-frame clones and leaves some out. The sample contains about 17,000 clones, roughly 80% of which appear only once. The input for sequencing was PBMCs, taken in a trial of ipilimumab plus nivolumab as post-transplant consolidation. Receptors originate from a male donor with diffuse large B-cell lymphoma.

This sequence joins TRBV9 and TRBJ1-4; D is possibly TRBD1 (5 bases). This CDR3 is built from 14 residues. CDR1 is SGDLS, CDR2 YYNGEE, per germline. Trimming took 0 bases from V and 8 from J, leaving 11 bases between them. DNA for the CDR3: TGTGCCAGCAGCGTAGGCAGGGTTGGGGAAAAACTGTTTTTT. Protein: CASSVGRVGEKLFF.

V usage is TRBV15 and J usage is TRBJ1-6, with D possibly being TRBD1 (6 bases). Germline lookup yields CDR1 LNHNV and CDR2 YYDKDF (reference sequence). CDR3 length: 16 residues. V lost 4 bases to trimming and J lost 7 bases, with 17 bases between them. The CDR3 nucleotides are TGTGCCACCAGCATGGACAGTCGCCGGGAGAATTCACCCCTCCACTTT. Translating gives CATSMDSRRENSPLHF.

The chain combines TRBV5-6 with TRBJ1-3; D is possibly TRBD1 (6 bases). CDR3 length: 17 amino acids. Germline CDR1 and CDR2: SGHDT and YYEEEE. V was cut by 3 bases and J by 0 bases, with 16 bases left in between. The CDR3 sequence: CASSSRATGISGNTIYF. CDR3 sequence (DNA): TGTGCCAGCAGCTCCCGTGCTACAGGGATCTCTGGAAACACCATATATTTT.

This chain uses TRBV2 with TRBJ2-5; D uncertain. V was trimmed by 6 bases and J by 4 bases, leaving 9 bases between them. Germline lookup yields CDR1 SNHLY and CDR2 FYNNEI. This CDR3 has 12 residues. The CDR3 coding sequence is TGTGCCAGCAGCCTGACAAGAGAGACCCAGTACTTC. It is translated as CASSLTRETQYF.

The gene calls are TRBV12-5 and TRBJ2-3, with a weak D call TRBD2 (6 bases). The CDR3 has 15 amino acids. Between the trimmed V and J ends, which lost 6 bases and 3 bases, there was a span of 16 bases. Germline values: CDR1 LGHNT, CDR2 FRNRAP. CDR3: CASGGGAWGTDTQYF. The DNA of the CDR3 is TGTGCTAGTGGGGGAGGCGCCTGGGGTACAGATACGCAGTATTTT.

The CDR3 region is CASTRDGPDTQYF. DNA of the CDR3: TGTGCCAGCACCCGGGACGGACCAGATACGCAGTATTTT. The chain employs TRBV9 and TRBJ2-3; D may be TRBD1 or TRBD2 (5 bases each). This CDR3 is 13 amino acids long. Deletions cut 6 bases from V and 4 bases from J, with 12 bases between. The germline V gene encodes CDR1 SGDLS and CDR2 YYNGEE.

V and J are TRBV19 and TRBJ2-1, with 8 bases that match TRBD2. Germline CDR1 LNHDA, CDR2 SQIVND (reference sequence). V shed 9 bases and J 12 bases; nucleotides not matched to a gene: 19. This CDR3 is built from 15 residues. The CDR3 bases are TGTGCCAGCAGATCCTGGCGGGGGGAAAACACTGGGCAGTTCTTC. It encodes CASRSWRGENTGQFF.

The chain couples TRBV19 to TRBJ1-1; D not certain. There are 14 residues in the CDR3. CDR1 and CDR2 from the germline V gene are LNHDA and SQIVND (reference sequence). Trimming left V 5 bases short and J 0 bases short, with 10 bases between. This chain's CDR3 is CASSSPRMNTEAFF. DNA of the CDR3: TGTGCCAGTAGTTCACCGAGGATGAACACTGAAGCTTTCTTT.

The chain carries TRBV18 and TRBJ2-1; 7 nucleotides match TRBD1. The CDR3 covers 15 residues. Germline CDR1 KGHSH, CDR2 LQKENI. With 4 bases clipped from V and 5 bases from J, the junction kept 8 bases outside the gene matches. CDR3 loop: CASSRETGINNEQFF. CDR3 bases: TGTGCCAGCTCACGGGAGACAGGGATCAACAATGAGCAGTTCTTC.

The V and J genes are TRBV5-1 and TRBJ2-7; D gene ambiguous. Trimming removed 2 bases at V and 5 bases at J, with 11 bases between. This CDR3 comprises 13 residues. Germline CDR1 SGHRS, CDR2 YFSETQ. The CDR3, as DNA: TGCGCCAGCAGCTTCGGACCGCGAGACGAGCAGTACTTC. This sequence encodes CASSFGPRDEQYF.

The rearrangement joins TRBV19 to TRBJ1-2; the D gene is possibly TRBD1 (6 bases). The CDR3 totals 13 residues. V dropped 3 bases and J dropped 4 bases, with 9 bases sitting between them. CDR1 is LNHDA, CDR2 SQIVND, per germline (reference sequence). In DNA, the CDR3 is TGTGCCAGTAGTATTCCAGGGGCCTATGGCTACACCTTC. Its protein product is CASSIPGAYGYTF.

This clone turned up a few times. CDR3 bases: TGTGCCAGCAGCTTCCCGGACAGGCACGAGCAGTACTTC. This codes for CASSFPDRHEQYF. The V call is TRBV11-1, the J call TRBJ2-7; 7 positions match TRBD1. With V trimmed by 3 bases and J by 5 bases, 4 bases remained unmatched. The CDR3 length is 13 residues. Per germline, CDR1 SGHAT and CDR2 FQDESV (reference sequence).

V is TRBV2 and J is TRBJ1-3, with TRBD1 identical over 9 bases. The germline V gene encodes CDR1 SNHLY and CDR2 FYNNEI. The V gene end was trimmed by 7 bases and the J gene end by 3 bases; junction bases not matched to a gene: 4. The CDR3 sequence is 14 residues long. In DNA, the CDR3 is TGTGCCAGCACTGACAGGGGGAGTGGAAACACCATATATTTT. It specifies CASTDRGSGNTIYF.

The V and J genes are TRBV30 and TRBJ2-5; unclear D gene. The CDR3 is made up of 14 amino acids. Germline assignment: CDR1 GTSNPN and CDR2 SVGIG (reference sequence). The germline V and J ends were trimmed by 0 bases and 1 base, with 9 bases remaining between them. The CDR3 coding sequence is TGTGCCTGGAGTGTACTGCACATCCAAGAGACCCAGTACTTC. Translating it yields CAWSVLHIQETQYF.

This sequence joins TRBV6-5 and TRBJ1-4; tentatively, D is TRBD1 (6 bases). This CDR3 region has 15 residues. Germline V CDR1 and CDR2: MNHEY, SVGAGI. Trimming removed 5 bases at V and 8 bases at J, with 18 bases between. In DNA, the CDR3 is TGTGCCAGCAGTCCCCGTGGGGGGCGAGCGGAAAAACTGTTTTTT. Translation: CASSPRGGRAEKLFF.

The rearrangement joins TRBV11-2 to TRBJ2-7; 8 bases align to TRBD2. V lost 5 bases and J lost 5; bases outside the gene matches: 2. Germline lookup yields CDR1 SGHAT and CDR2 FQNNGV. This CDR3 region has 12 residues. The CDR3 bases are TGTGCCAGCAGCCGGACTAGCAACGAGCAGTACTTC. Amino acids: CASSRTSNEQYF.

The V call is TRBV11-1, the J call TRBJ2-5; perhaps TRBD2 as D (6 bases). Germline lookup yields CDR1 SGHAT and CDR2 FQDESV (reference sequence). The V gene lost 1 base and the J gene lost 11 bases, with 14 bases spanning the gap. The CDR3 totals 13 residues. CDR3 nucleotides: TGTGCCAGCAGCTTAGAGGAGGCACGGGAGCAGTACTTC. The encoded protein is CASSLEEAREQYF.

This sequence joins TRBV27 and TRBJ2-7, with a weak D call TRBD1 (6 bases). Trimming removed 4 bases at V and 1 base at J, with 14 bases between. The CDR3 is made up of 15 amino acids. CDR1 is MNHEY and CDR2 is SMNVEV in the germline V gene (reference sequence). CDR3 nucleotides: TGTGCCAGCAGTTCACCGGGACAAATGTCCTACGAGCAGTACTTC. This gives the protein CASSSPGQMSYEQYF.

The chain has TRBV7-6 and TRBJ2-7; no reliable D call. Trimming shortened V by 5 bases and J by 2 bases, and 16 bases separated the two germline ends. This CDR3 region has 15 residues. CDR1 SGHVS and CDR2 FNYEAQ come from the germline V gene. CDR3 DNA sequence: TGTGCCAGCAGCCCTGAACGGTCGGGCACCTACGAGCAGTACTTC. Its protein is CASSPERSGTYEQYF.

This clone was picked up one time. V gene TRBV5-6 combines with J gene TRBJ2-3, with 12 bases that match TRBD2. V shed 3 bases and J 1 base; nucleotides not matched to a gene: 12. The CDR3 runs 19 residues. The germline V gene has CDR1 SGHDT and CDR2 YYEEEE. The chain's CDR3 is CASSSRTSGASRGTDTQYF. DNA of the CDR3: TGTGCCAGCAGCTCACGGACTAGCGGGGCCTCAAGGGGCACAGATACGCAGTATTTT.